Presented here are 5 T cell receptor beta chains from one specimen sequenced in a study of cytomegalovirus exposure and HLA in healthy donors. It was with 60 Vbeta and 13 Jbeta primers that the PCR ran. Libraries were prepared by immunoSEQ multiplex PCR; TCRdb keeps only in-frame clonotypes and omits some of them. The table lists over 150,000 clones, more than 70% of them singletons. The sample taken for sequencing was PBMCs. These receptors all stem from a man aged 25-45 years in good health and CMV-seropositive.

The chain carries TRBV5-1 and TRBJ2-7, with TRBD1 as a possible D gene (7 bases). TRBJ2-5 explains the end of the DNA better; the J call may be wrong. The CDR3 runs 13 residues. Per the germline V gene, CDR1 is SGHRS and CDR2 is YFSETQ. The CDR3, as DNA: TGCGCCAGCCGCCAGGGGGGCAGGGAGACCCAGTACTTC. Translated: CASRQGGRETQYF.

The rearrangement uses TRBV6-5 and TRBJ1-4; D is possibly TRBD1 (6 bases). Trimming shortened V by 6 bases and J by 3 bases, and 14 bases separated the two germline ends. The CDR3 covers 15 residues. The V gene's germline CDR1 is MNHEY and CDR2 SVGAGI. The CDR3 DNA follows: TGTGCCAGCAGGCCCCCGACAGGCCCTAATGAAAAACTGTTTTTT. Encoded protein: CASRPPTGPNEKLFF.

J is TRBJ1-6 and V is TRBV19; D unclear. The germline CDR1 and CDR2 sequences are LNHDA and SQIVND (reference sequence). V was pared by 0 bases and J by 4 bases, with 7 bases between. The CDR3 is made up of 15 amino acids. In DNA form, the CDR3 reads TGTGCCAGTAGTATAGATCAACAGTATAATTCACCCCTCCACTTT. Amino acid sequence: CASSIDQQYNSPLHF.

The chain combines TRBV6-5 with TRBJ1-6, with a possible D match to TRBD1 (6 bases). Germline lookup yields CDR1 MNHEY and CDR2 SVGAGI. CDR3 size: 14 residues. Trimming stripped 9 bases from V and 7 bases from J, with 16 bases between. CDR3 nucleotide sequence: TGTGCCAGTTCCTGGACAGTTGGGAATTCACCCCTCCACTTT. Its translation is CASSWTVGNSPLHF.

This chain uses TRBV6-5 with TRBJ2-7; 10 bases agree with TRBD1. The CDR3 is made up of 15 amino acids. Losses at the gene ends were 2 bases for V and 3 bases for J; bases not matched to a gene: 4. Germline CDR1 reads MNHEY; CDR2 reads SVGAGI. Written as DNA, the CDR3 is TGTGCCAGCAGTTACGGGGGACAGGGGAACTACGAGCAGTACTTC. Translated: CASSYGGQGNYEQYF.